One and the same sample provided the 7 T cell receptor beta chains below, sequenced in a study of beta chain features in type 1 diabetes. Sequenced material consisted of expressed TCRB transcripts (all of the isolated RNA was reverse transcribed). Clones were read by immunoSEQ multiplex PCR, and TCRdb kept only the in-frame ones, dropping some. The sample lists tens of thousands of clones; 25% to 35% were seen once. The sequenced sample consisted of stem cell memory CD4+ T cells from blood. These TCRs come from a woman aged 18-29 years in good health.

CDR3 in amino acids: CASSSRTGGGVYEQYF. CDR3 nucleotides: TGTGCCAGCAGCTCCAGGACAGGGGGCGGTGTTTACGAGCAGTACTTC. This chain uses TRBV7-9 with TRBJ2-7; 11 bases align to TRBD1. The CDR3 sequence is 16 residues long. In germline, CDR1 is SEHNR, CDR2 FQNEAQ (reference sequence). V dropped 4 bases and J dropped 4; count of bases not matched to a gene: 9.

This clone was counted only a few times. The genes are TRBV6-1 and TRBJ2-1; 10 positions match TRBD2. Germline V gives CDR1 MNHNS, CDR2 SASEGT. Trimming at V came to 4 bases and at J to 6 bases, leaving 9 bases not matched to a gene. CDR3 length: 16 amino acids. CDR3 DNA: TGTGCCAGCAGTGTCCTTTCTAGCGGGAGTGTCAATGAGCAGTTCTTC. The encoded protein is CASSVLSSGSVNEQFF.

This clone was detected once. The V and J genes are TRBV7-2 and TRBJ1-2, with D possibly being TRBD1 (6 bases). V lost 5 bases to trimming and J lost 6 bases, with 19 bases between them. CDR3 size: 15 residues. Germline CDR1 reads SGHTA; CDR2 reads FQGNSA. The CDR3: CASSPNRDIDHGYTF. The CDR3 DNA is TGTGCCAGCAGCCCGAACCGGGACATAGATCATGGCTACACCTTC.

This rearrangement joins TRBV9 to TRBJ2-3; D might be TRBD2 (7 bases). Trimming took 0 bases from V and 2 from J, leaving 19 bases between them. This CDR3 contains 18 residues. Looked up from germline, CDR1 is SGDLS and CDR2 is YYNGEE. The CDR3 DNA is TGTGCCAGCAGCGTAGACCCCGGGGCGGGGGCCGACACAGATACGCAGTATTTT. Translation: CASSVDPGAGADTDTQYF.

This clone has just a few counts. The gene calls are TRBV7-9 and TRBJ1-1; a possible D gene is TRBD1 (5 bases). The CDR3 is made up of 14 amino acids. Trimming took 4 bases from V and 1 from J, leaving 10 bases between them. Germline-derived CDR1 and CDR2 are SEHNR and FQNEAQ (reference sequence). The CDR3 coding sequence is TGTGCCAGCAGCTCGTTCGGGGGGAACACTGAAGCTTTCTTT. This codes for CASSSFGGNTEAFF. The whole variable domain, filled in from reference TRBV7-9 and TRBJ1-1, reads DTGVSQNPRHKITKRGQNVTFRCDPISEHNRLYWYRQTLGQGPEFLTYFQNEAQLEKSRLLSDRFSAERPKGSFSTLEIQRTEQGDSAMYLCASSSFGGNTEAFFGQGTRLTVV.

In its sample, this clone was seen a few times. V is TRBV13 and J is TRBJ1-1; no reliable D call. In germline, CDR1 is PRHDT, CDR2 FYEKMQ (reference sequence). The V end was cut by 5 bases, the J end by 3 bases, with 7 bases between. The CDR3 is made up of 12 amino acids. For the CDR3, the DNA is TGTGCCAGCAGCCCCTCGTACACTGAAGCTTTCTTT. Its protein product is CASSPSYTEAFF.

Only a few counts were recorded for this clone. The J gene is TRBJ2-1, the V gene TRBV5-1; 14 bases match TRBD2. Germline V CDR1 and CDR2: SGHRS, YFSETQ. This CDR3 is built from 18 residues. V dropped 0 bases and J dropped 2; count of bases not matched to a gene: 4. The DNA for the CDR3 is TGCGCCAGCAGCTTGGGACTAGCGGGAGGGCCCACCTACAATGAGCAGTTCTTC. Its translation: CASSLGLAGGPTYNEQFF.